Reported below is one T cell receptor beta chain. The data were obtained in a study of control samples from healthy donors and cancer patients. This CDR3 has 19 residues. CDR1 is LGHDT, CDR2 YNNKEL, per germline (reference sequence). The trim removed 0 bases at V and 4 bases at J, leaving 8 bases unmatched. The table came from immunoSEQ multiplex PCR; TCRdb's copy has only in-frame clones and leaves some out. The table records about 230,000 clones, over 70% of them present only once. The chain employs TRBV3-1 (or the pseudogene TRBV3-2) and TRBJ2-1; 14 bases map to TRBD2. The material sequenced was PBMCs. The sequence came from a woman aged 55 to 70 with lung cancer. As DNA, the CDR3 is TGTGCCAGCAGCCAAGATAGAGGGACTAGCGGGGGTGGATACAATGAGCAGTTCTTC. It encodes CASSQDRGTSGGGYNEQFF.